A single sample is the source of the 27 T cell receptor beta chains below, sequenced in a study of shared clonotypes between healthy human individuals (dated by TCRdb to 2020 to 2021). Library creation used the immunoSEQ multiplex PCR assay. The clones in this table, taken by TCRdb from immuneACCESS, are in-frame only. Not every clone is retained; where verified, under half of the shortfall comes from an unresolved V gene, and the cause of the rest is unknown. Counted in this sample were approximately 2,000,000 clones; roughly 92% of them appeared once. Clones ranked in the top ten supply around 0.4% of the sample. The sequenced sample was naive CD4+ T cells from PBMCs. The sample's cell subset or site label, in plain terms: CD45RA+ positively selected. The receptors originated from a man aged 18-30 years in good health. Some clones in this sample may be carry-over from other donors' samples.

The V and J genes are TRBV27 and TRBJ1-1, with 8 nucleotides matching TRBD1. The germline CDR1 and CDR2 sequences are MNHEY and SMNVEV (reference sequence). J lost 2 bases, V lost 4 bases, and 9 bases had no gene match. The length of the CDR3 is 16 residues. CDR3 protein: CASSSRQGRPNTEAFF. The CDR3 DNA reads TGTGCCAGCAGTTCCAGACAGGGGAGACCTAACACTGAAGCTTTCTTT.

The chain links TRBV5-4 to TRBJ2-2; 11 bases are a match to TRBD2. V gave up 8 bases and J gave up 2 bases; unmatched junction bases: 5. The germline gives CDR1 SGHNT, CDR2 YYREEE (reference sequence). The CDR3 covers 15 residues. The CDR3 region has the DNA TGTGCCAGTCAGCGACTAGCGGGAAACACCGGGGAGCTGTTTTTT. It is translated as CASQRLAGNTGELFF. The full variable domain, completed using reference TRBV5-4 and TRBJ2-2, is ETGVTQSPTHLIKTRGQQVTLRCSSQSGHNTVSWYQQALGQGPQFIFQYYREEENGRGNFPPRFSGLQFPNYSSELNVNALELDDSALYLCASQRLAGNTGELFFGEGSRLTVL.

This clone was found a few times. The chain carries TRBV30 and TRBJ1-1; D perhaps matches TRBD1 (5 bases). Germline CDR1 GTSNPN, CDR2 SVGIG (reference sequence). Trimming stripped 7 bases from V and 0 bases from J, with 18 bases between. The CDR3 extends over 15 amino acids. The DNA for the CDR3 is TGTGCCTCTACACACTCCGGGGGTTTGAACACTGAAGCTTTCTTT. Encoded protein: CASTHSGGLNTEAFF. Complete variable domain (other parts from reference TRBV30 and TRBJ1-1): SQTIHQWPATLVQPVGSPLSLECTVEGTSNPNLYWYRQAAGRGLQLLFYSVGIGQISSEVPQNLSASRPQDRQFILSSKKLLLSDSGFYLCASTHSGGLNTEAFFGQGTRLTVV.

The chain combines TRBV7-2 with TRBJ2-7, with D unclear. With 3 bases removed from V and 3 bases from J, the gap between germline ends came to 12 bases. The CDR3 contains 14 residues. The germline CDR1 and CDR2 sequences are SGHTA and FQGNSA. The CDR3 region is CASSFLSSNYEQYF. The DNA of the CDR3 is TGTGCCAGCAGCTTTTTAAGCAGTAACTACGAGCAGTACTTC.

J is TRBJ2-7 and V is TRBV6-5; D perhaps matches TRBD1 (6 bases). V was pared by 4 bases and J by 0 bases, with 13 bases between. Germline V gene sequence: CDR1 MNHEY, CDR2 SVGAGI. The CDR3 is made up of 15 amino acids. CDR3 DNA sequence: TGTGCCAGCAGTTCTCCCGGGACACCCTCCTACGAGCAGTACTTC. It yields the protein CASSSPGTPSYEQYF.

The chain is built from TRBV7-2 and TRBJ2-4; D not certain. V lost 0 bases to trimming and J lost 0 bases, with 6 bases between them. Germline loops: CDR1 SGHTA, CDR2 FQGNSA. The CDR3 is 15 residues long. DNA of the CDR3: TGTGCCAGCAGCTTAGCGGGGTTAGCCAAAAACATTCAGTACTTC. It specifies CASSLAGLAKNIQYF. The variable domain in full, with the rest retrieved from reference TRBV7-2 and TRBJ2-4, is GAGVSQSPSNKVTEKGKDVELRCDPISGHTALYWYRQSLGQGLEFLIYFQGNSAPDKSGLPSDRFSAERTGGSVSTLTIQRTQQEDSAVYLCASSLAGLAKNIQYFGAGTRLSVL.

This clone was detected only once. The CDR3 DNA reads TGTGCCAGCAGCGTGTCGGCGGGGGCGGGTGAAGCTTTCTTT. Translation gives CASSVSAGAGEAFF. The V and J genes are TRBV7-8 and TRBJ1-1, with D possibly being TRBD1 (6 bases). The V and J ends lost 5 bases and 7 bases respectively, with 17 bases between them. The CDR3 runs to 14 residues. CDR1 is SGHVS and CDR2 is FQNEAQ in the germline V gene.

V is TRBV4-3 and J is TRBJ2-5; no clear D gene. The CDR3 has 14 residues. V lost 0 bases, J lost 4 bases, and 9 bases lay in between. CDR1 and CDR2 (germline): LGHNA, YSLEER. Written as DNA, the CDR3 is TGCGCCAGCAGCCAAGATCGTAATATAGAGACCCAGTACTTC. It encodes CASSQDRNIETQYF.

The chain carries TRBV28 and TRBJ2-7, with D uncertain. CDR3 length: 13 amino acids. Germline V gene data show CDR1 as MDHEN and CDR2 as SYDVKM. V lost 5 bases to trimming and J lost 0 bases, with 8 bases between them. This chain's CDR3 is CASSDRPSYEQYF. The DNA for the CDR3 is TGTGCCAGCAGTGATAGGCCCTCCTACGAGCAGTACTTC. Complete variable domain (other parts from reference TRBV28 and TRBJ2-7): DVKVTQSSRYLVKRTGEKVFLECVQDMDHENMFWYRQDPGLGLRLIYFSYDVKMKEKGDIPEGYSVSREKKERFSLILESASTNQTSMYLCASSDRPSYEQYFGPGTRLTVT.

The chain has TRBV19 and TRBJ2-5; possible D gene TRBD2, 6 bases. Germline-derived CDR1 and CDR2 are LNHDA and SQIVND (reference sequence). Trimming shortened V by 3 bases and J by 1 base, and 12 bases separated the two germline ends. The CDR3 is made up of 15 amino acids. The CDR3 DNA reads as TGTGCCAGTAGTATTTACGGAGGGTTCCAAGAGACCCAGTACTTC. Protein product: CASSIYGGFQETQYF.

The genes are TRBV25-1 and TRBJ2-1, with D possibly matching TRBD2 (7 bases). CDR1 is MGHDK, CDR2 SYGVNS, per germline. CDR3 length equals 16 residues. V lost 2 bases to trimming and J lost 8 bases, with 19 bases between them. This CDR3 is CASSEVGGRNDYEQFF. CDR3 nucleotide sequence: TGTGCCAGCAGTGAAGTGGGGGGGCGGAACGACTATGAGCAGTTCTTC.

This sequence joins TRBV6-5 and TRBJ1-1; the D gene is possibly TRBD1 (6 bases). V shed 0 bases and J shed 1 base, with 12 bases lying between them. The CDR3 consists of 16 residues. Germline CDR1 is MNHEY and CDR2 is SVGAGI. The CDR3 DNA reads TGTGCCAGCAGTTACTCACCGGGGGCAGGGAACACTGAAGCTTTCTTT. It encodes CASSYSPGAGNTEAFF.

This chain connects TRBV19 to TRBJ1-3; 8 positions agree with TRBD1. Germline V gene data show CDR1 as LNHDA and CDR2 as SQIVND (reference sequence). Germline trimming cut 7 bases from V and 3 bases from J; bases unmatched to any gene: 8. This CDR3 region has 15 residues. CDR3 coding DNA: TGTGCCAGTACCCGGACAGGGCGGAGTGGAAACACCATATATTTT. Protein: CASTRTGRSGNTIYF. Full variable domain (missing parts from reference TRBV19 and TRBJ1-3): DGGITQSPKYLFRKEGQNVTLSCEQNLNHDAMYWYRQDPGQGLRLIYYSQIVNDFQKGDIAEGYSVSREKKESFPLTVTSAQKNPTAFYLCASTRTGRSGNTIYFGEGSWLTVV.

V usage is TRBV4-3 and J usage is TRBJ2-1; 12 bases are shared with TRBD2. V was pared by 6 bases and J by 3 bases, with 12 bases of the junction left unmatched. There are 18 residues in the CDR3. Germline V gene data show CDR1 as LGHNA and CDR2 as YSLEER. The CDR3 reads CASRPGLAGPPGYNEQFF. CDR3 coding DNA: TGCGCCAGCAGACCGGGACTAGCGGGCCCCCCCGGCTACAATGAGCAGTTCTTC.

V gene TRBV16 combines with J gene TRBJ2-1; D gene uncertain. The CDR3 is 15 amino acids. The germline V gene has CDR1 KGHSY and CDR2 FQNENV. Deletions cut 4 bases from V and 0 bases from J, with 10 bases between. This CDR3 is CASSPTLSSYNEQFF. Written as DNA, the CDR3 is TGTGCCAGCAGCCCGACCCTTAGCTCCTACAATGAGCAGTTCTTC.

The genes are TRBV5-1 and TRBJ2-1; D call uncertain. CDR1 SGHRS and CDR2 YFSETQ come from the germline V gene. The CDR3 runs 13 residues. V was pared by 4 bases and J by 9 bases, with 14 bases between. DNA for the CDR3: TGCGCCAGCAGCCCGAGTCTTAGTAGTGAGCAGTTCTTC. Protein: CASSPSLSSEQFF.

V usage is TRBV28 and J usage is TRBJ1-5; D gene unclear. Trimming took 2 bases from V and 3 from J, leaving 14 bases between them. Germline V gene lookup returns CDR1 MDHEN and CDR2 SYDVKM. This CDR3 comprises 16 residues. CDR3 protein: CASSLVLPALNQPQHF. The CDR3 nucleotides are TGTGCCAGCAGTTTAGTCTTACCAGCGCTCAATCAGCCCCAGCATTTT.

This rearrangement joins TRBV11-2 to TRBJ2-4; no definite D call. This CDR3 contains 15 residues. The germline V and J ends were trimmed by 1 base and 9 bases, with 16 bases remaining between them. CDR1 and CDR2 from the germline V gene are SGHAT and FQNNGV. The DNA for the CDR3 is TGTGCCAGCAGCTTAGGGCTCCAGGTGAATCCCATTCAGTACTTC. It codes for CASSLGLQVNPIQYF.

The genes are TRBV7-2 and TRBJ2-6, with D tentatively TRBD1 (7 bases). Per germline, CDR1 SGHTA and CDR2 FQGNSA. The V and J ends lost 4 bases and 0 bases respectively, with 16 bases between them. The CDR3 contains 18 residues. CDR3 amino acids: CASSSRGTDRSGANVLTF. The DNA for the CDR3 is TGTGCCAGCAGCTCCCGCGGGACAGACCGCTCTGGGGCCAACGTCCTGACTTTC.

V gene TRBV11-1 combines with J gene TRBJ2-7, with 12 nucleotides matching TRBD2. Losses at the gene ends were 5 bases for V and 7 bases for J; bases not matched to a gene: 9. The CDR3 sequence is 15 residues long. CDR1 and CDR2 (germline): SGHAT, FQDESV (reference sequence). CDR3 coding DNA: TGTGCCAGCAGCCTACAAGGACTAGCGGGATGGGAGCAGTACTTC. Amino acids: CASSLQGLAGWEQYF.

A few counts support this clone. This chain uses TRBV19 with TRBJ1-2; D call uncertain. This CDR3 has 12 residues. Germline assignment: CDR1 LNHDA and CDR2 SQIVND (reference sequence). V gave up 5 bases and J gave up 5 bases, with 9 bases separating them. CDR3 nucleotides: TGTGCCAGTAGTTCCGGCCCGTATGGCTACACCTTC. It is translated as CASSSGPYGYTF.

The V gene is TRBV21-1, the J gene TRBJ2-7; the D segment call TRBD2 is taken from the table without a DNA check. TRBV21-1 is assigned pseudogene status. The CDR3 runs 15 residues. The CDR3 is CASSPRGASSYEQYF. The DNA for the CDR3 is TGTGCCAGCAGCCCCCGGGGGGCTTCCTCCTACGAGCAGTACTTC.

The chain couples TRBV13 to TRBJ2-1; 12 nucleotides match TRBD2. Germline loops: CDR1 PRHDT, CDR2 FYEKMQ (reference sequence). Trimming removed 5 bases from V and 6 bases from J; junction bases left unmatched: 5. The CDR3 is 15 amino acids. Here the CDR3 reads CASSRLAGVGNEQFF. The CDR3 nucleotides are TGTGCCAGCAGCCGACTAGCGGGAGTGGGCAATGAGCAGTTCTTC.

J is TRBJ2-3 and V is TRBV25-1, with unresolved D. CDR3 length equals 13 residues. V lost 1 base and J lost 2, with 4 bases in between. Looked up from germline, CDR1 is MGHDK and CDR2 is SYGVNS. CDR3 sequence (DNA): TGTGCCAGCAGTGAATTAGCCACAGATACGCAGTATTTT. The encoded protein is CASSELATDTQYF.

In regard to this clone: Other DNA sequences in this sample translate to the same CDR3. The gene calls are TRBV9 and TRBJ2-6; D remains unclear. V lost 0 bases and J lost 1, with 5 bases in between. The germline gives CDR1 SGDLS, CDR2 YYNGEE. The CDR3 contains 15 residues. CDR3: CASSVVGSGANVLTF. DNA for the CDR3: TGTGCCAGCAGCGTAGTGGGATCTGGGGCCAACGTCCTGACTTTC. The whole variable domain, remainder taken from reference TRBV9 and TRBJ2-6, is DSGVTQTPKHLITATGQRVTLRCSPRSGDLSVYWYQQSLDQGLQFLIQYYNGEERAKGNILERFSAQQFPDLHSELNLSSLELGDSALYFCASSVVGSGANVLTFGAGSRLTVL.

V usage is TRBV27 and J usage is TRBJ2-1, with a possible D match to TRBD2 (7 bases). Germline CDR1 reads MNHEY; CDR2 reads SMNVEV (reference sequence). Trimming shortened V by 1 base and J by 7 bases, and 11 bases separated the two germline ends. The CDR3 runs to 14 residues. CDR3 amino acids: CASSLWGGGNEQFF. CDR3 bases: TGTGCCAGCAGTTTATGGGGGGGCGGGAATGAGCAGTTCTTC.

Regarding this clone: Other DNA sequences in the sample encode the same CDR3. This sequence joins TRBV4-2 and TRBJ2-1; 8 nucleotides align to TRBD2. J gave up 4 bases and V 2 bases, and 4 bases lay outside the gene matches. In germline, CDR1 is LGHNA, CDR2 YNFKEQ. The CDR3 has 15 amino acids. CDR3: CASSQTSGSYNEQFF. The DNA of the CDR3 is TGTGCCAGCAGCCAAACTAGCGGATCTTACAATGAGCAGTTCTTC.